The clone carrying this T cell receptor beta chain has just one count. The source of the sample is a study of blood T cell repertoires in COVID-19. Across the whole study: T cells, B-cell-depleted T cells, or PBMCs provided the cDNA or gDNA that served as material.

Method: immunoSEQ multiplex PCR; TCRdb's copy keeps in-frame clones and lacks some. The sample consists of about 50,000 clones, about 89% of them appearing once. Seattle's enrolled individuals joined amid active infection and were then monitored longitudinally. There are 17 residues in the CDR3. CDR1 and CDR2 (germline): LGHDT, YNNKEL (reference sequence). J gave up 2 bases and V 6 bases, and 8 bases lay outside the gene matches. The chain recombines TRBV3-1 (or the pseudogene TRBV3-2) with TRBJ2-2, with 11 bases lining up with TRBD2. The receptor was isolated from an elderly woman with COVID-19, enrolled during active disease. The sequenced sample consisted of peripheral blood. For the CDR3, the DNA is TGTGCCAGCAGTCCTACGACTAGCGGGATCAACACCGGGGAGCTGTTTTTT. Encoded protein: CASSPTTSGINTGELFF.